The present T cell receptor beta chain was sequenced within a study of technical replicates of blood from a few donors. Profiling relied on immunoSEQ multiplex PCR, and the TCRdb table lists in-frame clones only, not all of them. In the table there are about 82,000 clones, approximately 94% of which are singletons. Material for sequencing was T cells isolated from PBMCs. This receptor was obtained from a human donor in good health.

The CDR3, as DNA: TGCGCCAGCTTCCCCGATGCTAGCGGGAGCGAATCCTACGAGCAGTACTTC. This sequence encodes CASFPDASGSESYEQYF. The chain recombines TRBV5-1 with TRBJ2-7; 10 positions agree with TRBD2. This CDR3 comprises 17 residues. Per germline, CDR1 SGHRS and CDR2 YFSETQ. V trimming: 7 bases; J trimming: 1 base; junction bases outside the gene matches: 14.